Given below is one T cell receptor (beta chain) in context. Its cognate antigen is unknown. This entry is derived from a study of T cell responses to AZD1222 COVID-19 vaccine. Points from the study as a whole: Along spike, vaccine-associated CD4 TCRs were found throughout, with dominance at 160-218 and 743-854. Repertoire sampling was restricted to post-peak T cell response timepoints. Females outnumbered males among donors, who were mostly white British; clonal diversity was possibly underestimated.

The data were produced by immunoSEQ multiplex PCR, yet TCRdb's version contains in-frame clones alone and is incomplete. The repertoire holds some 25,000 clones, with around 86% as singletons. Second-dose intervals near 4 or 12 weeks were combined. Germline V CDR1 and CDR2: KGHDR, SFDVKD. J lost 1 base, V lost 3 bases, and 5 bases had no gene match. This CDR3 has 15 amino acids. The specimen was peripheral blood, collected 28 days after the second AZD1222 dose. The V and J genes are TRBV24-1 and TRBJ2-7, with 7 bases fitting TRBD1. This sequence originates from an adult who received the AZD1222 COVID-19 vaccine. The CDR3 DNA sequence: TGTGCCACCAGTGATCCCTTGACAGGGTCCTACGAGCAGTACTTC. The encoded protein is CATSDPLTGSYEQYF.